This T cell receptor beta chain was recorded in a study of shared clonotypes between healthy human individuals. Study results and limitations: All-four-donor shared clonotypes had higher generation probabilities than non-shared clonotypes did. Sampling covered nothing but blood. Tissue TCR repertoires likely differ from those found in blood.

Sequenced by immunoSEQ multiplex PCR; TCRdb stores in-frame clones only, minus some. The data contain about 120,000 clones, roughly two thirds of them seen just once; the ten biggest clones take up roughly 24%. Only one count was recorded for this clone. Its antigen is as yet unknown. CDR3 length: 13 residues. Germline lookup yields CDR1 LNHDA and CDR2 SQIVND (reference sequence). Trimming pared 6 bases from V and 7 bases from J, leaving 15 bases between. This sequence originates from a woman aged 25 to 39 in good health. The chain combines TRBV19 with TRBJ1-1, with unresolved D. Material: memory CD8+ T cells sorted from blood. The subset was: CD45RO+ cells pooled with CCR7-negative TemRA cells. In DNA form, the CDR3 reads TGTGCCAGTAGCCTCGGTTCCCAACTTGAAGCTTTCTTT. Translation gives CASSLGSQLEAFF.